Following are 23 T cell receptor gamma chains from one sample sequenced in a study of intestinal T cells in coeliac disease. For each case, the template was genomic DNA from ten roughly 5-µm formalin-fixed paraffin-embedded scrolls. TRG repertoires were amplified with LymphoTrack primers from about 190 ng of biopsy DNA. TCRdb reanalyzed the multiplex PCR reads using CATT. The sample yields approximately 630 gamma-chain clones, 40% to 55% seen once. Material: a duodenal biopsy. These receptors were collected from a human donor with celiac disease.

The chain has TRGV10 and TRGJ1 or TRGJ2. TRGV10 has ORF status, its function being uncertain. The V gene end was trimmed by 8 bases and the J gene end by 9 bases; junction bases not matched to a gene: 20. The CDR3 consists of 15 residues. This CDR3 reads CAAWIYENRGIKKLF. Here the CDR3 DNA reads TGTGCTGCGTGGATTTACGAAAATAGGGGAATTAAGAAACTCTTT.

The rearrangement joins TRGV3 to TRGJ1 or TRGJ2. CDR3 length equals 12 residues. CDR1 and CDR2 from the germline V gene are VTNTFY and YDVSTARD (reference sequence). V trimming: 3 bases; J trimming: 10 bases; junction bases outside the gene matches: 9. DNA for the CDR3: TGTGCCACCTGGGACGTGGATATAAAGAAACTCTTT. It translates to CATWDVDIKKLF.

In its sample, this clone is large (0.1 to 1%). The V gene is TRGV8, the J gene TRGJ1 or TRGJ2. This CDR3 is 15 amino acids long. The junction had 15 bases not matched to a gene; V was cut back by 3 bases and J by 7 bases. Germline V lookup: CDR1 VENAVY, CDR2 YDSYNSRV. Written as DNA, the CDR3 is TGTGCCACCTGGGATCCGACGCGATTATGGTATAAGAAACTCTTT. Translation: CATWDPTRLWYKKLF.

In this sample, this clone turned up a few times. TCRdb assigns this DNA the protein of a much larger clone, which departs from its translation at residue 7; this likely reflects a read error, and the protein shown comes from translating the DNA. V gene TRGV2 combines with J gene TRGJP2. The CDR3 covers 14 residues. Germline V gene lookup returns CDR1 EGSNGY and CDR2 YDSYNSKV. V dropped 4 bases and J dropped 6; count of bases not matched to a gene: 8. The CDR3 DNA reads TGTGCCACCTGGGATTCCCTCGGTGATTGGATCAAGACGTTT. It is translated as CATWDSLGDWIKTF.

The genes are TRGV3 and TRGJ1 or TRGJ2. The V and J ends lost 10 bases and 7 bases, in that order; junction bases with no gene match: 19. Germline CDR1 reads VTNTFY; CDR2 reads YDVSTARD (reference sequence). This CDR3 region has 14 residues. The CDR3 region is CATGTRGDGYKKLF. The DNA of the CDR3 is TGTGCCACTGGGACAAGGGGGGATGGGTATAAGAAACTCTTT.

In its sample, this clone is large. The V and J genes are TRGV9 and TRGJ1 or TRGJ2. The CDR3 length is 10 residues. The V gene end was trimmed by 3 bases and the J gene end by 8 bases; junction bases not matched to a gene: 1. In germline, CDR1 is GITISATS, CDR2 ISYDGTV (reference sequence). DNA for the CDR3: TGTGCCTTGTGGGAGAATAAGAAACTCTTT. As protein: CALWENKKLF.

This clone was observed a handful of times. The genes are TRGV8 and TRGJP2. The germline V gene has CDR1 VENAVY and CDR2 YDSYNSRV. The length of the CDR3 is 15 residues. The CDR3 spells CAPGVIRGSDWIKTF. CDR3 in DNA: TGTGCACCTGGGGTCATCCGGGGTAGTGATTGGATCAAGACGTTT.

This clone is judged hyperexpanded. The same CDR3 arises from other DNA sequences in this sample as well. The CDR3 here is CATWDSSDWIKTF. CDR3 sequence (DNA): TGTGCCACCTGGGATAGTAGTGATTGGATCAAGACGTTT. The V and J genes are TRGV8 and TRGJP2. V shed 1 base, J shed 4 bases, and the junction held 0 bases outside the gene matches. CDR3 size: 13 residues. Germline assignment: CDR1 VENAVY and CDR2 YDSYNSRV.

This chain links TRGV9 with TRGJ1 or TRGJ2. This CDR3 contains 18 residues. V was clipped by 10 bases and J by 4 bases; unmatched bases: 28. Per germline, CDR1 GITISATS and CDR2 ISYDGTV (reference sequence). The CDR3: CAFVGGALDCCGYYKKLF. Written as DNA, the CDR3 is TGTGCCTTTGTGGGAGGTGCATTGGACTGCTGCGGATATTATAAGAAACTCTTT.

The gene calls are TRGV9 and TRGJ1 or TRGJ2. Germline trimming cut 0 bases from V and 12 bases from J; bases unmatched to any gene: 11. This CDR3 has 13 amino acids. The germline V gene encodes CDR1 GITISATS and CDR2 ISYDGTV (reference sequence). DNA for the CDR3: TGTGCCTTGTGGGAGGTGTGGTTTATAAGGAAACTCTTT. Residues: CALWEVWFIRKLF.

In this sample, this clone is large. The identical CDR3 is also encoded by other nucleotide sequences in the sample. The chain uses TRGV9 and TRGJ1 or TRGJ2. V shed 3 bases, J shed 2 bases, and the junction held 10 bases outside the gene matches. This CDR3 comprises 15 residues. The germline CDR1 and CDR2 sequences are GITISATS and ISYDGTV (reference sequence). CDR3 loop: CALWESHGDYYKKLF. The CDR3 region has the DNA TGTGCCTTGTGGGAGTCCCATGGGGATTATTATAAGAAACTCTTT.

This clone is labeled as large. Other nucleotide sequences from this sample produce the same CDR3. The chain couples TRGV3 to TRGJ1 or TRGJ2. The trim removed 0 bases at V and 1 base at J, leaving 3 bases unmatched. This CDR3 contains 14 residues. Germline CDR1 is VTNTFY and CDR2 is YDVSTARD (reference sequence). DNA for the CDR3: TGTGCCACCTGGGACAGGCTCAATTATTATAAGAAACTCTTT. Translated: CATWDRLNYYKKLF.

The chain recombines TRGV9 with TRGJ1 or TRGJ2. CDR1 and CDR2 (germline): GITISATS, ISYDGTV (reference sequence). V was pared by 10 bases and J by 9 bases, with 12 bases of the junction left unmatched. The CDR3 has 11 amino acids. The CDR3 DNA follows: TGTGCCTTTGGGAGGTTAGCTAAGAAACTCTTT. Translation gives CAFGRLAKKLF.

This clone is deemed large. The chain joins TRGV10 to TRGJ1 or TRGJ2. TRGV10 is identified as an open reading frame with a role that is uncertain. The length of the CDR3 is 10 residues. V shed 8 bases, J shed 9 bases, and the junction held 5 bases outside the gene matches. CDR3 in DNA: TGTGCTGCGTGGGCCATTAAGAAACTCTTT. It translates to CAAWAIKKLF.

This rearrangement joins TRGV2 to TRGJP2. This CDR3 region has 24 residues. The trim removed 1 base at V and 0 bases at J, leaving 29 bases unmatched. Per the germline V gene, CDR1 is EGSNGY and CDR2 is YDSYNSKV. The CDR3 coding sequence is TGTGCCACCTGGGACGGTAAAGGACAATGGGAGCCGATTCGAGCAAATAGTAGTGATTGGATCAAGACGTTT. Translated: CATWDGKGQWEPIRANSSDWIKTF.

This clone qualifies as large. The chain combines TRGV2 with TRGJ1 or TRGJ2. Germline values: CDR1 EGSNGY, CDR2 YDSYNSKV. This CDR3 has 16 residues. Trimming took 0 bases from V and 2 from J; bases not matched to a gene: 10. The CDR3 region has the DNA TGTGCCACCTGGGACGGGCTGGTGCGGTATTATTATAAGAAACTCTTT. This sequence encodes CATWDGLVRYYYKKLF.

The chain combines TRGV3 with TRGJ1 or TRGJ2. This CDR3 spans 13 amino acids. Germline CDR1 reads VTNTFY; CDR2 reads YDVSTARD (reference sequence). The junction had 9 bases not matched to a gene; V was cut back by 3 bases and J by 7 bases. The CDR3 region is CATWDSPWYKKLF. CDR3 DNA: TGTGCCACCTGGGACTCACCGTGGTATAAGAAACTCTTT.

This clone occurred a few times. A much larger clone differs from this one at a single base, so this may be a read error. The sample carries other DNA sequences with the same CDR3. The rearrangement links TRGV2 to TRGJ1 or TRGJ2. Looked up from germline, CDR1 is EGSNGY and CDR2 is YDSYNSKV. The CDR3 is made up of 15 amino acids. Here the CDR3 DNA reads TGTGCCACCTGGGACGGGCGCATGGATTATTACAAGAAACTCTTT. The encoded protein is CATWDGRMDYYKKLF.

CDR3 sequence: CAPLRQDYYKKLF. CDR3 DNA: TGTGCCCCTCTTAGGCAGGATTATTATAAGAAACTCTTT. The chain employs TRGV8 and TRGJ1 or TRGJ2. V dropped 12 bases and J dropped 2; count of bases not matched to a gene: 13. The length of the CDR3 is 13 residues. The germline V gene has CDR1 VENAVY and CDR2 YDSYNSRV.

This clone was picked up a small number of times. The rearrangement uses TRGV8 and TRGJP1. Losses at the gene ends were 4 bases for V and 7 bases for J; bases not matched to a gene: 3. The germline gives CDR1 VENAVY, CDR2 YDSYNSRV. CDR3 length: 12 amino acids. CDR3 bases: TGTGCCACCTGGGACTTTGGTTGGTTCAAGATATTT. Translation: CATWDFGWFKIF.

The genes are TRGV3 and TRGJ1 or TRGJ2. Germline values: CDR1 VTNTFY, CDR2 YDVSTARD (reference sequence). The CDR3 consists of 15 residues. V was clipped by 6 bases and J by 2 bases; unmatched bases: 13. The CDR3 bases are TGTGCCACCTGGATAGTATTTTCTTATTATTATAAGAAACTCTTT. This codes for CATWIVFSYYYKKLF.

By sample fraction, this clone is large (0.1 to 1%). The rearrangement joins TRGV3 to TRGJ1 or TRGJ2. Trimming at V came to 0 bases and at J to 2 bases, leaving 4 bases not matched to a gene. The CDR3 is made up of 14 amino acids. Germline CDR1 reads VTNTFY; CDR2 reads YDVSTARD (reference sequence). The CDR3 sequence: CATWDRLDYYKKLF. In nucleotides, the CDR3 is TGTGCCACCTGGGACAGGCTGGATTATTATAAGAAACTCTTT.

This clone has a handful of counts. This chain connects TRGV9 to TRGJ1 or TRGJ2. Germline V gives CDR1 GITISATS, CDR2 ISYDGTV (reference sequence). The trim removed 3 bases at V and 3 bases at J, leaving 8 bases unmatched. The CDR3 spans 14 residues. The CDR3 nucleotides are TGTGCCTTGTGGGAGCCTAAAAGTTATTATAAGAAACTCTTT. Its protein product is CALWEPKSYYKKLF.